These 15 T cell receptor beta chains were sequenced from one sample in a study of blood T cell repertoires in COVID-19. The assay was immunoSEQ multiplex PCR, and TCRdb's table has in-frame clones only and misses some. The sample comprises approximately 250,000 clones, 84% of which are singletons, and 2% to 2.5% rests with the top ten. Sequencing was done on a sample of peripheral blood. These receptors were obtained from a man between 40 and 49 years old who had recovered from COVID-19.

The gene calls are TRBV7-9 and TRBJ2-7; TRBD2 agrees at 8 bases. The CDR3 loop spans 14 amino acids. V dropped 5 bases and J dropped 3; count of bases not matched to a gene: 6. Germline CDR1 SEHNR, CDR2 FQNEAQ (reference sequence). For the CDR3, the DNA is TGTGCCAGCAGCAGGGGGGGACTAGGCTACGAGCAGTACTTC. Amino acids: CASSRGGLGYEQYF.

The gene calls are TRBV6-2 or TRBV6-3 and TRBJ2-3; D unclear. Per germline, CDR1 MNHEY and CDR2 SVGEGT. Trimming removed 2 bases from V and 9 bases from J, with 9 bases in between. The CDR3 has 12 amino acids. CDR3 region: CASSYPVPTQYF. DNA of the CDR3: TGTGCCAGCAGTTACCCAGTCCCCACGCAGTATTTT.

The chain joins TRBV30 to TRBJ2-1, with TRBD2 identical over 7 bases. Germline CDR1 reads GTSNPN; CDR2 reads SVGIG (reference sequence). Losses at the gene ends were 0 bases for V and 8 bases for J; bases not matched to a gene: 4. The CDR3 consists of 13 residues. CDR3 DNA: TGTGCCTGGAGTGTAGGCGGGAGAGATGAGCAGTTCTTC. Translation gives CAWSVGGRDEQFF. Together with reference TRBV30 and TRBJ2-1, the CDR3 gives the full variable domain: SQTIHQWPATLVQPVGSPLSLECTVEGTSNPNLYWYRQAAGRGLQLLFYSVGIGQISSEVPQNLSASRPQDRQFILSSKKLLLSDSGFYLCAWSVGGRDEQFFGPGTRLTVL.

This clone was found once. The V and J genes are TRBV30 and TRBJ2-2; D is unresolved. This CDR3 contains 10 residues. Germline CDR1 and CDR2: GTSNPN and SVGIG (reference sequence). V lost 7 bases, J lost 9 bases, and 9 bases lay in between. CDR3 sequence: CASGRRELFF. Here the CDR3 DNA reads TGTGCCTCCGGCAGGCGGGAGCTGTTTTTT.

This chain joins TRBV4-3 and TRBJ1-6; the D is unclear. Germline CDR1 is LGHNA and CDR2 is YSLEER. Trimming cost V 1 base and J 13 bases, with 8 bases left between them. There are 12 residues in the CDR3. CDR3: CASSQGSSPLHF. CDR3 bases: TGCGCCAGCAGCCAAGGTAGTTCTCCCCTCCACTTT.

The rearrangement joins TRBV15 to TRBJ1-2, with 8 bases aligning to TRBD1. Losses at the gene ends were 0 bases for V and 2 bases for J; bases not matched to a gene: 5. There are 16 residues in the CDR3. Germline V lookup: CDR1 LNHNV, CDR2 YYDKDF (reference sequence). The CDR3 nucleotides read TGTGCCACCAGCAGAGATAGGGGACAGGCAAACTATGGCTACACCTTC. Its translation: CATSRDRGQANYGYTF.

The chain is built from TRBV7-9 and TRBJ2-1; D is perhaps TRBD2 (6 bases). Trimming took 6 bases from V and 2 from J, leaving 8 bases between them. Germline V CDR1 and CDR2: SEHNR, FQNEAQ (reference sequence). CDR3 length: 13 residues. The CDR3 bases are TGTGCCAGCAGTCGCGGGGCCTACAATGAGCAGTTCTTC. The encoded protein is CASSRGAYNEQFF.

V usage is TRBV5-1 and J usage is TRBJ2-7; D unclear. The CDR3 is made up of 15 amino acids. Germline V gene sequence: CDR1 SGHRS, CDR2 YFSETQ. The V end lost 0 bases, the J end lost 2 bases, and 12 bases lay between the germline ends. This CDR3 reads CASSLDSRPTYEQYF. CDR3 DNA: TGCGCCAGCAGCTTGGACAGCCGCCCCACCTACGAGCAGTACTTC.

The sample holds one count of this clone. The chain uses TRBV18 and TRBJ1-1; tentative D call: TRBD1 (6 bases). The length of the CDR3 is 14 residues. Per germline, CDR1 KGHSH and CDR2 LQKENI. Trimming stripped 3 bases from V and 2 bases from J, with 10 bases between. The CDR3 is CASSPGQSNTEAFF. CDR3 in DNA: TGTGCCAGCTCACCCGGACAGAGCAACACTGAAGCTTTCTTT.

The chain is built from TRBV3-1 (or the pseudogene TRBV3-2) and TRBJ1-4; D possibly corresponds to TRBD1 (6 bases). The ends were cut back, 3 bases at V and 0 bases at J, with 11 bases in the middle. The CDR3 is 16 amino acids. Germline V gene sequence: CDR1 LGHDT, CDR2 YNNKEL (reference sequence). Written as DNA, the CDR3 is TGTGCCAGCAGCCATCGGACAGCTTCAACTAATGAAAAACTGTTTTTT. Translated: CASSHRTASTNEKLFF.

This clone has just a few counts. This chain connects TRBV19 to TRBJ1-5, with D hard to call. There are 15 residues in the CDR3. The ends were cut back, 4 bases at V and 6 bases at J, with 16 bases in the middle. Germline V gives CDR1 LNHDA, CDR2 SQIVND (reference sequence). Here the CDR3 reads CASSTSSSGSQPQHF. Written as DNA, the CDR3 is TGTGCCAGTAGTACAAGTTCGTCGGGATCTCAGCCCCAGCATTTT.

The chain links TRBV27 to TRBJ1-1; TRBD1 might be the D (5 bases). The CDR3 has 15 residues. The germline CDR1 and CDR2 sequences are MNHEY and SMNVEV (reference sequence). With 1 base removed from V and 2 bases from J, the gap between germline ends came to 11 bases. CDR3 in DNA: TGTGCCAGCAGTTTATTGGGGGGGGTTAACACTGAAGCTTTCTTT. It encodes CASSLLGGVNTEAFF.

V usage is TRBV3-1 (or the pseudogene TRBV3-2) and J usage is TRBJ2-7, with 12 positions matching TRBD2. CDR3 length: 20 amino acids. Germline trimming cut 5 bases from V and 0 bases from J; bases unmatched to any gene: 17. Germline CDR1 LGHDT, CDR2 YNNKEL (reference sequence). The CDR3 DNA reads as TGTGCCAGCAGCAGAGGAATTGCGGGACTAGCGGGTTCGGACTCCTACGAGCAGTACTTC. Translated, it gives CASSRGIAGLAGSDSYEQYF.

Notes on this clone: Within the sample, other DNA sequences also encode this same CDR3. The J gene is TRBJ1-6, the V gene TRBV30, with D tentatively TRBD1 (6 bases). The CDR3 covers 14 residues. V was shortened by 0 bases and J by 5 bases, with 8 bases between the two germline ends. The germline V gene encodes CDR1 GTSNPN and CDR2 SVGIG (reference sequence). The CDR3: CAWSVGGDNSPLHF. CDR3 sequence (DNA): TGTGCCTGGAGTGTAGGGGGGGATAATTCACCCCTCCACTTT. The whole variable domain, remainder taken from reference TRBV30 and TRBJ1-6, is SQTIHQWPATLVQPVGSPLSLECTVEGTSNPNLYWYRQAAGRGLQLLFYSVGIGQISSEVPQNLSASRPQDRQFILSSKKLLLSDSGFYLCAWSVGGDNSPLHFGNGTRLTVT.

The J gene is TRBJ2-1, the V gene TRBV7-6, with 9 bases fitting TRBD2. J gave up 8 bases and V 1 base, and 9 bases lay outside the gene matches. Looked up from germline, CDR1 is SGHVS and CDR2 is FNYEAQ. CDR3 length: 16 residues. As DNA, the CDR3 is TGTGCCAGCAGCTTAGGTGGCGGGAGGGCGATGGATGAGCAGTTCTTC. Encoded protein: CASSLGGGRAMDEQFF.